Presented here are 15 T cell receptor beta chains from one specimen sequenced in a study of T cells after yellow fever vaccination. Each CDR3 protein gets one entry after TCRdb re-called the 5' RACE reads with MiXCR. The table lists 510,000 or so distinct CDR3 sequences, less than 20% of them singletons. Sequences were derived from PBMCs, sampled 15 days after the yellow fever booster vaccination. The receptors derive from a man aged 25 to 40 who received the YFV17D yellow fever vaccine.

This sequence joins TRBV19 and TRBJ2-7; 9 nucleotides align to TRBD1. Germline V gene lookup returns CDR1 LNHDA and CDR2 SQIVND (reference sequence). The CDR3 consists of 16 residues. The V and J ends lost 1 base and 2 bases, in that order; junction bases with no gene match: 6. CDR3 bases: TGTGCCAGTAGTATAGCCCCGAGGACAGGGGCCTACGAGCAGTACTTC. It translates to CASSIAPRTGAYEQYF.

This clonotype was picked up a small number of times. CDR3 loop: CSASSLASGRNEQYF. CDR3 in DNA: TGCAGTGCTAGTTCGTTGGCTAGCGGGAGGAACGAGCAGTACTTC. The gene calls are TRBV20-1 and TRBJ2-7; 11 nucleotides align to TRBD2. The V gene end was trimmed by 3 bases and the J gene end by 5 bases; junction bases not matched to a gene: 9. CDR1 and CDR2 (germline): DFQATT, SNEGSKA (reference sequence). This CDR3 is 15 amino acids long.

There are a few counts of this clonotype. CDR3 nucleotides: TGTGCCATCAGTGAAGGAGGGGAACGGCAAGAGACCCAGTACTTC. This translates into CAISEGGERQETQYF. V gene TRBV10-3 combines with J gene TRBJ2-5, with a weak D call TRBD2 (6 bases). The ends were cut back, 3 bases at V and 2 bases at J, with 13 bases in the middle. Germline loops: CDR1 ENHRY, CDR2 SYGVKD. The CDR3 is 15 residues long.

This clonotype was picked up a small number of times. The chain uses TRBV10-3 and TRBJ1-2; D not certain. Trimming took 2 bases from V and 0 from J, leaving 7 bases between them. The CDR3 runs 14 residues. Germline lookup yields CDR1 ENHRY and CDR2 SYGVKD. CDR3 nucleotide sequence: TGTGCCATCAGTGAGGGACCCTCTAACTATGGCTACACCTTC. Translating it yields CAISEGPSNYGYTF.

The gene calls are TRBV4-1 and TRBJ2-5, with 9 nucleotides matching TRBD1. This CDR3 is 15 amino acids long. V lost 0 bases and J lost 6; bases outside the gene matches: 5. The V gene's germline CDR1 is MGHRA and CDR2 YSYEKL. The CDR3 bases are TGCGCCAGCAGCCAAGAGGGGACAGGGTTTCAGACCCAGTACTTC. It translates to CASSQEGTGFQTQYF.

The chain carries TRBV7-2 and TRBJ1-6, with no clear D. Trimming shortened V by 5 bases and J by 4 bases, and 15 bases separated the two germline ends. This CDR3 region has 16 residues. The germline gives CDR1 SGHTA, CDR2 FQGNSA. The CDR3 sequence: CASSIRRTMYNSPLHF. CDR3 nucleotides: TGTGCCAGCAGCATTAGACGCACTATGTATAATTCACCCCTCCACTTT.

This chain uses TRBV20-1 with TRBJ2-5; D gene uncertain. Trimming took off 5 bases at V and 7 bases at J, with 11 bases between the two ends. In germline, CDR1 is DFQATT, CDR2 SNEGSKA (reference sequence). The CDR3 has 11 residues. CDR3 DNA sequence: TGCAGTGCTGAAGGTTCACGGACCCAGTACTTC. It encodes CSAEGSRTQYF.

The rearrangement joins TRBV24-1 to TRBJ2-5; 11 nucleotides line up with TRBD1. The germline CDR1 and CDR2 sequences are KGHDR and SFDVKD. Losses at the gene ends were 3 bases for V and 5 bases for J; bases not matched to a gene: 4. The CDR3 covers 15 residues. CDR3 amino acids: CATSDRTGGMETQYF. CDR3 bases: TGTGCCACCAGTGATAGGACAGGGGGCATGGAGACCCAGTACTTC.

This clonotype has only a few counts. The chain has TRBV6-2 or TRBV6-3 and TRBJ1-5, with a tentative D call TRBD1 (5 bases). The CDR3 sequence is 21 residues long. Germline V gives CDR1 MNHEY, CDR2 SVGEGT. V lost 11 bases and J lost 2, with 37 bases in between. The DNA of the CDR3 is TGTGCCCCGGGAATCTCATCCCGTTCCACGAGGGACGGTTACGGCAATCAGCCCCAGCATTTT. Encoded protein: CAPGISSRSTRDGYGNQPQHF.

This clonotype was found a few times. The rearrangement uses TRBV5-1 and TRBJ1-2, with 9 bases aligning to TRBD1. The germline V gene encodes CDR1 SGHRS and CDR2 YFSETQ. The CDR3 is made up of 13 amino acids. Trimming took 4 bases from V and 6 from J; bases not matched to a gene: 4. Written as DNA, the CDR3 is TGCGCCAGCAGCGGAGGGACAGGGAATGGCTACACCTTC. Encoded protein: CASSGGTGNGYTF. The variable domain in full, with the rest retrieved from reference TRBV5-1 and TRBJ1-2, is KAGVTQTPRYLIKTRGQQVTLSCSPISGHRSVSWYQQTPGQGLQFLFEYFSETQRNKGNFPGRFSGRQFSNSRSEMNVSTLELGDSALYLCASSGGTGNGYTFGSGTRLTVV.

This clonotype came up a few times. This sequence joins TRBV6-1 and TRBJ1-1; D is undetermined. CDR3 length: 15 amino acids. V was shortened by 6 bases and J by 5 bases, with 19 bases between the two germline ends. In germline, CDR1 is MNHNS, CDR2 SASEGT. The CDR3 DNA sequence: TGTGCCAGCAGGACCCCGTACGAAGGAAGGACTGAAGCTTTCTTT. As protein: CASRTPYEGRTEAFF.

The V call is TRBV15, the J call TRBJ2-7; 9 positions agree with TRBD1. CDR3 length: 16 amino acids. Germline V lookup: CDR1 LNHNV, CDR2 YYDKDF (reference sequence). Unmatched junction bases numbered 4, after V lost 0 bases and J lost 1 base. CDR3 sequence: CATSRDIGQGSYEQYF. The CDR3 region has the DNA TGTGCCACCAGCAGAGATATAGGACAGGGGTCCTACGAGCAGTACTTC.

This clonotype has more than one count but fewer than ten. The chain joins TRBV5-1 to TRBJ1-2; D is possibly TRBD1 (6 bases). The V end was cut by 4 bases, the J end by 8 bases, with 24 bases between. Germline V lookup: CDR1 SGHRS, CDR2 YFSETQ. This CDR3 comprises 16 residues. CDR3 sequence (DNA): TGCGCCAGCAGCGAAGGGATTACAGGGACCTCTGGCGGCTACACCTTC. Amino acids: CASSEGITGTSGGYTF.

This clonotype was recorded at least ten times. CDR3 in amino acids: CASSLVRGLTDTQYF. CDR3 DNA: TGTGCCAGCAGCTTAGTGAGGGGCTTGACAGATACGCAGTATTTT. The rearrangement uses TRBV7-6 and TRBJ2-3; tentatively, D is TRBD1 or TRBD2 (5 bases each). The CDR3 has 15 amino acids. In germline, CDR1 is SGHVS, CDR2 FNYEAQ. V shed 1 base and J shed 3 bases, with 11 bases lying between them.

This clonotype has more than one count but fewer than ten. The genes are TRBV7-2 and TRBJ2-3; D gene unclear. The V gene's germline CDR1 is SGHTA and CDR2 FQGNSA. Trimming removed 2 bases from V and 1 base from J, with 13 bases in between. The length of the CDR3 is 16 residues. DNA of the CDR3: TGTGCCAGCAGCTTACATCAAACGGGCCGCACAGATACGCAGTATTTT. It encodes CASSLHQTGRTDTQYF.